The rows below give T cell receptor beta chains drawn from one sample of a study of blood T cell repertoires in COVID-19. The assay was immunoSEQ multiplex PCR, and TCRdb's table has in-frame clones only and misses some. The repertoire holds approximately 110,000 clones, over 80% seen once, with 0.83% in the top ten. The sequenced material came from peripheral blood. Every receptor here comes from a woman aged 70 to 79 with acute or convalescent COVID-19. Each CDR3 is given with its conserved first and last residue. Each record gives: clone size, V gene, D gene, J gene, CDR3 protein, CDR3 DNA. A D gene is named only where the DNA matches it firmly. Size tells how often a clone was seen (once, few, many) or the class of an expanded clone, and some rows leave it out.

clone size: .
V gene: TRBV19
D gene: .
J gene: TRBJ1-4
CDR3 protein: CASTNSGGRAGGSNEKLFF
CDR3 DNA: TGTGCCAGTACCAACTCCGGGGGGAGGGCCGGAGGGTCTAATGAAAAACTGTTTTTT

clone size: .
V gene: TRBV6-6
D gene: .
J gene: TRBJ2-2
CDR3 protein: CASTPGQTINTGELFF
CDR3 DNA: TGTGCCAGCACCCCCGGACAGACTATCAACACCGGGGAGCTGTTTTTT

clone size: .
V gene: TRBV9
D gene: TRBD2
J gene: TRBJ2-7
CDR3 protein: CANLGLAGYEQYF
CDR3 DNA: TGTGCCAACCTGGGACTAGCAGGGTACGAGCAGTACTTC

clone size: .
V gene: TRBV9
D gene: TRBD1
J gene: TRBJ1-6
CDR3 protein: CASSVRPGTGSPLHF
CDR3 DNA: TGTGCCAGCAGCGTACGTCCCGGGACAGGATCACCCCTCCACTTT

clone size: .
V gene: TRBV27
D gene: .
J gene: TRBJ1-5
CDR3 protein: CASSLQGINQPQHF
CDR3 DNA: TGTGCCAGCAGTTTACAGGGTATCAATCAGCCCCAGCATTTT

clone size: once
V gene: TRBV18
D gene: .
J gene: TRBJ1-4
CDR3 protein: CASSPGNEKLFF
CDR3 DNA: TGTGCCAGCTCACCGGGCAATGAAAAACTGTTTTTT

clone size: few
V gene: TRBV14
D gene: TRBD1
J gene: TRBJ1-2
CDR3 protein: CASSRRQGYGYTF
CDR3 DNA: TGTGCCAGCAGCCGGAGACAGGGCTATGGCTACACCTTC

clone size: .
V gene: TRBV7-3
D gene: TRBD2
J gene: TRBJ2-3
CDR3 protein: CASSLRSSGGDTQYF
CDR3 DNA: TGTGCCAGCAGCTTAAGGAGTAGCGGGGGAGATACGCAGTATTTT

clone size: few
V gene: TRBV29-1
D gene: TRBD1
J gene: TRBJ2-5
CDR3 protein: CSAARDRGLQETQYF
CDR3 DNA: TGCAGCGCGGCCCGGGACAGGGGGTTACAAGAGACCCAGTACTTC

clone size: .
V gene: TRBV28
D gene: TRBD1
J gene: TRBJ2-7
CDR3 protein: CASSLSGQGFYEQYF
CDR3 DNA: TGTGCCAGCAGCCTCTCGGGACAGGGCTTCTACGAGCAGTACTTC

clone size: .
V gene: TRBV6-1
D gene: .
J gene: TRBJ2-7
CDR3 protein: CASSEALSEQYF
CDR3 DNA: TGTGCCAGCAGTGAAGCTTTGAGCGAGCAGTACTTC

clone size: .
V gene: TRBV6-1
D gene: .
J gene: TRBJ2-1
CDR3 protein: CASSELSQQFF
CDR3 DNA: TGTGCCAGCAGTGAACTATCTCAGCAGTTCTTC

clone size: .
V gene: TRBV19
D gene: .
J gene: TRBJ1-4
CDR3 protein: CASTSRGAPNEKLFF
CDR3 DNA: TGTGCCAGTACTTCCCGGGGAGCCCCCAATGAAAAACTGTTTTTT

clone size: .
V gene: TRBV19
D gene: .
J gene: TRBJ2-3
CDR3 protein: CASSLGPREDTQYF
CDR3 DNA: TGTGCCAGTTCGTTGGGACCCCGGGAGGATACGCAGTATTTT

clone size: .
V gene: TRBV7-9
D gene: TRBD2
J gene: TRBJ2-1
CDR3 protein: CASSRTSGINEQFF
CDR3 DNA: TGTGCCAGCAGCCGGACTAGCGGCATCAATGAGCAGTTCTTC

clone size: .
V gene: TRBV5-4
D gene: .
J gene: TRBJ2-7
CDR3 protein: CASSLVGGIGYEQYF
CDR3 DNA: TGTGCCAGCAGCTTGGTTGGCGGGATAGGATACGAGCAGTACTTC

clone size: few
V gene: TRBV5-6
D gene: .
J gene: TRBJ1-1
CDR3 protein: CASSLEGGSNTEAFF
CDR3 DNA: TGTGCCAGCAGCTTGGAGGGAGGTTCGAACACTGAAGCTTTCTTT

clone size: .
V gene: TRBV7-2
D gene: .
J gene: TRBJ1-3
CDR3 protein: CASSEGVFSGNTIYF
CDR3 DNA: TGTGCCAGCAGCGAAGGGGTTTTCTCTGGAAACACCATATATTTT

clone size: few
V gene: TRBV25-1
D gene: .
J gene: TRBJ1-6
CDR3 protein: CASSALYNSPLHF
CDR3 DNA: TGTGCCAGCAGTGCCTTATATAATTCACCCCTCCACTTT

clone size: once
V gene: TRBV30
D gene: .
J gene: TRBJ1-2
CDR3 protein: CAWSTGQHSGGYTF
CDR3 DNA: TGTGCCTGGTCCACGGGACAACACTCGGGTGGCTACACCTTC

clone size: .
V gene: TRBV9
D gene: TRBD2
J gene: TRBJ2-2
CDR3 protein: CASSSGGSPNTGELFF
CDR3 DNA: TGTGCCAGCAGCTCGGGGGGAAGCCCGAACACCGGGGAGCTGTTTTTT

clone size: .
V gene: TRBV7-8
D gene: .
J gene: TRBJ1-6
CDR3 protein: CASSLDLGVVTLHF
CDR3 DNA: TGTGCCAGCAGCTTAGATTTAGGGGTTGTCACCCTCCACTTT

clone size: .
V gene: TRBV12-3/TRBV12-4
D gene: TRBD2
J gene: TRBJ2-1
CDR3 protein: CASRASGGDEQFF
CDR3 DNA: TGTGCCAGCAGAGCTAGCGGGGGGGATGAGCAGTTCTTC

clone size: .
V gene: TRBV4-1
D gene: .
J gene: TRBJ1-6
CDR3 protein: CASSQELSDYDNSPLHF
CDR3 DNA: TGCGCCAGCAGCCAAGAATTGTCAGACTATGATAATTCACCCCTCCACTTT

clone size: once
V gene: TRBV27
D gene: .
J gene: TRBJ2-7
CDR3 protein: CASSHRQWPPYEQYF
CDR3 DNA: TGTGCCAGCAGTCACCGACAGTGGCCCCCTTACGAGCAGTACTTC

clone size: .
V gene: TRBV5-1
D gene: TRBD1
J gene: TRBJ1-3
CDR3 protein: CASSSTGFGNTIYF
CDR3 DNA: TGCGCCAGCAGCTCGACAGGGTTCGGAAACACCATATATTTT

clone size: .
V gene: TRBV11-3
D gene: .
J gene: TRBJ2-7
CDR3 protein: CASSLVAVYEQYF
CDR3 DNA: TGTGCCAGCAGCTTAGTTGCGGTCTACGAGCAGTACTTC

clone size: few
V gene: TRBV28
D gene: .
J gene: TRBJ2-7
CDR3 protein: CASIVQGTREQYF
CDR3 DNA: TGTGCCAGCATCGTACAGGGGACTCGTGAGCAGTACTTC

clone size: once
V gene: TRBV2
D gene: TRBD1
J gene: TRBJ1-2
CDR3 protein: CASSEDRDRGSGYTF
CDR3 DNA: TGTGCCAGCAGTGAAGACCGGGACAGGGGGTCTGGCTACACCTTC

clone size: .
V gene: TRBV6-6
D gene: TRBD1
J gene: TRBJ1-6
CDR3 protein: CASSFREGGNSPLHF
CDR3 DNA: TGTGCCAGCAGTTTCCGGGAAGGGGGCAATTCACCCCTCCACTTT

clone size: .
V gene: TRBV7-9
D gene: .
J gene: TRBJ2-7
CDR3 protein: CASSPRDLSYEQYF
CDR3 DNA: TGTGCCAGCAGCCCCCGGGACTTGAGCTACGAGCAGTACTTC

clone size: .
V gene: TRBV27
D gene: TRBD2
J gene: TRBJ2-5
CDR3 protein: CARKGLAESQETQYF
CDR3 DNA: TGTGCCCGCAAGGGACTAGCGGAATCTCAAGAGACCCAGTACTTC

clone size: .
V gene: TRBV5-6
D gene: .
J gene: TRBJ2-5
CDR3 protein: CASSPGREETQYF
CDR3 DNA: TGTGCCAGCAGCCCCGGGAGAGAAGAGACCCAGTACTTC

clone size: .
V gene: TRBV19
D gene: .
J gene: TRBJ1-1
CDR3 protein: CASSMDKGTEAFF
CDR3 DNA: TGTGCCAGTAGTATGGACAAGGGGACTGAAGCTTTCTTT

clone size: .
V gene: TRBV5-1
D gene: .
J gene: TRBJ1-6
CDR3 protein: CASSLLRGDSPLHF
CDR3 DNA: TGCGCCAGCAGCTTGCTCAGGGGCGATTCACCCCTCCACTTT

clone size: .
V gene: TRBV2
D gene: .
J gene: TRBJ1-4
CDR3 protein: CASSPLGGAQTEKLFF
CDR3 DNA: TGTGCCAGCAGTCCCCTAGGTGGGGCTCAGACTGAAAAACTGTTTTTT

clone size: .
V gene: TRBV11-3
D gene: TRBD2
J gene: TRBJ2-1
CDR3 protein: CASSSGGLAAQFF
CDR3 DNA: TGTGCCAGCAGCTCCGGGGGACTAGCGGCGCAGTTCTTC

clone size: .
V gene: TRBV5-1
D gene: .
J gene: TRBJ2-7
CDR3 protein: CASSLGQGPYEQYF
CDR3 DNA: TGCGCCAGCAGCTTGGGGCAGGGGCCCTACGAGCAGTACTTC

clone size: .
V gene: TRBV6-1
D gene: TRBD1
J gene: TRBJ2-5
CDR3 protein: CASSSGQGWKTQYF
CDR3 DNA: TGTGCCAGCAGTTCCGGACAGGGTTGGAAGACCCAGTACTTC

clone size: .
V gene: TRBV18
D gene: .
J gene: TRBJ2-7
CDR3 protein: CASSPSMYEQYF
CDR3 DNA: TGTGCCAGCTCACCGAGTATGTACGAGCAGTACTTC